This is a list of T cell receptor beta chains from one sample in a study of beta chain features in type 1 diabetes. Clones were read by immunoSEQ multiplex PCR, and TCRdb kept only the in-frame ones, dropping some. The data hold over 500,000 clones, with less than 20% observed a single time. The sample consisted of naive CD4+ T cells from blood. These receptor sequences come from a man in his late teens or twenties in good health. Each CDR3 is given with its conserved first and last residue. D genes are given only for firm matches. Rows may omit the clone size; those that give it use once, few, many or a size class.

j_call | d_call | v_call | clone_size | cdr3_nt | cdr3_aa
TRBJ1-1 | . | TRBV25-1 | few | TGTGCCAGCAGTGAATTGTATCCAGGGGCACGGAGGGAAACTGAAGCTTTCTTT | CASSELYPGARRETEAFF
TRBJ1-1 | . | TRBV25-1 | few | TGTGCCACCAACTCCAGAGGCACGACTGAAGCTTTCTTT | CATNSRGTTEAFF
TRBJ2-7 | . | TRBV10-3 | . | TGTGCCATCAGTTCGACAGGTTGGGCCTACGAGCAGTACTTC | CAISSTGWAYEQYF
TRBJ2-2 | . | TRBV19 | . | TGTGCCAGTAGTCCCCTGGGATACGGGAACACCGGGGAGCTGTTTTTT | CASSPLGYGNTGELFF
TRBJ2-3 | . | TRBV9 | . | TGTGCCAGCAGCGTAGAGACTAGCACAGATACGCAGTATTTT | CASSVETSTDTQYF
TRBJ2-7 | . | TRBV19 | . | TGTGCCAGTAGTCTAAACCCAGGGGAATACGAGCAGTACTTC | CASSLNPGEYEQYF
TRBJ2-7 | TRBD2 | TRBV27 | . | TGTGCCAGCAGGCGGGCCGGCGGGAGGGTGGAGCAGTACTTC | CASRRAGGRVEQYF
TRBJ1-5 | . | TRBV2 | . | TGTGCCAGCAGTGAAGAATACAGGGAGCCCCAGCATTTT | CASSEEYREPQHF
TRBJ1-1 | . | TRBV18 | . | TGTGCCAGCGAGGGCCAGCAGAACACTGAAGCTTTCTTT | CASEGQQNTEAFF
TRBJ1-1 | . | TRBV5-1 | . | TGCGCCAGCAGCTTGGACACGAACACTGAAGCTTTCTTT | CASSLDTNTEAFF
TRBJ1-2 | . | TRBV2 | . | TGTGCCAGCAGTTTCGGACTGCGTTATGGCTACACCTTC | CASSFGLRYGYTF
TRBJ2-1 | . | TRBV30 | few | TGTGCCTGGAGTGTAAGGGCAAGTGAGCAGTTCTTC | CAWSVRASEQFF
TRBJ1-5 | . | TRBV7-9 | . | TGTGCCAGCAGCTTCGCAACAGGGATCAATCAGCCCCAGCATTTT | CASSFATGINQPQHF
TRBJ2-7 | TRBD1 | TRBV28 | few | TGTGCCAGCGAATCTGAAGGGACAGGCTCCTACGAGCAGTACTTC | CASESEGTGSYEQYF
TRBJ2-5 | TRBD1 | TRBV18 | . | TGTGCCAGCTCACCAGGGACAGAAGAGACCCAGTACTTC | CASSPGTEETQYF
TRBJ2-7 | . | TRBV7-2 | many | TGTGCCAGCAGCCCCGCCTACGAGCAGTACTTC | CASSPAYEQYF
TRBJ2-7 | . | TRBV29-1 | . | TGCAGCGTTGCGCGCGGGTTAAGTTACGAGCAGTACTTC | CSVARGLSYEQYF
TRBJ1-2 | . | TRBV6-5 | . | TGTGCCAGCAGTTACCACCGACAAAACTATGGCTACACCTTC | CASSYHRQNYGYTF
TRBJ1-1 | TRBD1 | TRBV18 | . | TGTGCCAGCTCGCCACAGGGGACTAACACTGAAGCTTTCTTT | CASSPQGTNTEAFF
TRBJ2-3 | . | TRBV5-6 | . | TGTGCCAGCAGCTTGGGAAGGGCCCTTAAAACAGATACGCAGTATTTT | CASSLGRALKTDTQYF
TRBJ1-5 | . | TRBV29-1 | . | TGCTGGACGGCAGATCAGCCCCAGCATTTT | CWTADQPQHF
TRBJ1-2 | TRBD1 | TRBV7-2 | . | TGTGCCAGCAGCCTAGGGACAGGGCCTGGCTACACCTTC | CASSLGTGPGYTF
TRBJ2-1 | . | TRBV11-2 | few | TGTGCCAGCAGCTTAGATCATGGAGTTAATGAGCAGTTCTTC | CASSLDHGVNEQFF
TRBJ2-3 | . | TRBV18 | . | TGTGCCAGCTCACCGGGACATACCACAGATACGCAGTATTTT | CASSPGHTTDTQYF
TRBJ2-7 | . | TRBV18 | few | TGTGCCAGCTCACCGCGGGCGTCGGGCGGACAACTACGGGAGCAGTACTTC | CASSPRASGGQLREQYF
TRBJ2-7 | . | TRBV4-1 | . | TGCGCCAGCAGCCACGGCCGACACCCTACATACGAGCAGTACTTC | CASSHGRHPTYEQYF
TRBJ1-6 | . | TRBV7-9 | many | TGTGCCAGCAGCTCCCAGGGGAGCTCACCCCTCCACTTT | CASSSQGSSPLHF
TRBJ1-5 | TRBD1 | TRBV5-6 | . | TGTGCCAGCAGCTCGGGACAGGGGACCAATCAGCCCCAGCATTTT | CASSSGQGTNQPQHF
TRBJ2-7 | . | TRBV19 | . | TGTGCCAGTTCTCCGACGGCAACCTACGAGCAGTACTTC | CASSPTATYEQYF
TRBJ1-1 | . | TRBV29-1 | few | TGCAGCGTTCCCCCGGGCGGGGCCGGAGCTTTCTTT | CSVPPGGAGAFF
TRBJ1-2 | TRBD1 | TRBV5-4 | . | TGTGCCAGCAGCTTGTGGGGACAGGGGGTCTACGGCTACACCTTC | CASSLWGQGVYGYTF
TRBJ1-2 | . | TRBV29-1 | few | TGCAGCGGCGATACTAACAGGGAGGGCTACACCTTC | CSGDTNREGYTF
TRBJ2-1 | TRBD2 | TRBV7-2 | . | TGTGCCAGCAGCTACGGGGGACTAGCGGGAGATACGGGTGAGCAGTTCTTC | CASSYGGLAGDTGEQFF
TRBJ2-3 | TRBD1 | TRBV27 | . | TGTGCCAGCAGTATCCGAAGGACAGGGGACACAGATACGCAGTATTTT | CASSIRRTGDTDTQYF
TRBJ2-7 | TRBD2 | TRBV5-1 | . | TGCGCCAGCAGCGCTGGAGCGACTAGCGACGCCTACGAGCAGTACTTC | CASSAGATSDAYEQYF
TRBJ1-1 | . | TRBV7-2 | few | TGTGCCAGCAGCTTAGATCGGTTTGGTGAAGCTTTCTTT | CASSLDRFGEAFF
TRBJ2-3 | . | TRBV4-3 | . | TGCGCCAGCAGCCAACAAGGGGGGGGCGGGGCAGATACGCAGTATTTT | CASSQQGGGGADTQYF
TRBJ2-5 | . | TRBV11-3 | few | TGTGCCAGCAGCCCGAGCCAGCAAGAGACCCAGTACTTC | CASSPSQQETQYF
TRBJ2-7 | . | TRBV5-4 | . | TGTGCCAGCAGCACCCGGACCCCCTACGAGCAGTACTTC | CASSTRTPYEQYF
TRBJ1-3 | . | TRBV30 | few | TGTGCCTGGAGACCACAACCGCAGGGTGGTGTATATTTT | CAWRPQPQGGVYF
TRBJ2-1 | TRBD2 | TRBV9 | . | TGTGCCAGCAGCGTAGGGACTAGGGTATACAATGAGCAGTTCTTC | CASSVGTRVYNEQFF
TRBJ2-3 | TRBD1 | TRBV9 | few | TGTGCCAGCAGCATCGGGACAGGGTTTTCTGTGGGTACAGATACGCAGTATTTT | CASSIGTGFSVGTDTQYF
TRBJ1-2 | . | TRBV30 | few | TGTGCCTGGAATAGCGGAAACTATGGCTACACCTTC | CAWNSGNYGYTF
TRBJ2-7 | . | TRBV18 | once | TGTGCCAGCTCACCTGTTACAAGATTCTACGAGCAGTACTTC | CASSPVTRFYEQYF
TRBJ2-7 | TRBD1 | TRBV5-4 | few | TGTGCCAGCAGCTTGTATATGGACAGGTACTCCTACGAGCAGTACTTC | CASSLYMDRYSYEQYF
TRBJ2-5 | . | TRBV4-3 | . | TGCGCCAGCAGCCAAGATTTGCCCTATGGGGGGGCTCACCTCGGGACCCAGTACTTC | CASSQDLPYGGAHLGTQYF
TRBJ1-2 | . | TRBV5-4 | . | TGTGCCAGCAGCCTGCCGGGACAACGGGACTATGGCTACACCTTC | CASSLPGQRDYGYTF
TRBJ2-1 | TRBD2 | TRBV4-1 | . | TGCGCCAGCAGCCAAGGACTAGCGGCCCCCTACAATGAGCAGTTCTTC | CASSQGLAAPYNEQFF
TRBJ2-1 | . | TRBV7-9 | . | TGTGCCAGCAGCTTAGCGGCGGATTCTAATGAGCAGTTCTTC | CASSLAADSNEQFF
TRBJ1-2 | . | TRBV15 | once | TGTGCCACCAGCAGAGCTGGACGGGACGATGGTGGCTACACCTTC | CATSRAGRDDGGYTF
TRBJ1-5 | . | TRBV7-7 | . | TGTGCTAGCAGCTTTACTAGCAATCAGCCCCAGCATTTT | CASSFTSNQPQHF
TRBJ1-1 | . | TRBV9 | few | TGTGCCAGCAGCGTAGAGCTCTATGACACTGAAGCTTTCTTT | CASSVELYDTEAFF
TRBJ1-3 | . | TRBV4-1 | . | TGCGCCAGCAGCCCAGGGCCAACCGGAAACACCATATATTTT | CASSPGPTGNTIYF
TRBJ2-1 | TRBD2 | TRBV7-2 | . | TGTGCCAGCAGCCGAAGACTAGCGGGGGAAAAAAATGAGCAGTTCTTC | CASSRRLAGEKNEQFF
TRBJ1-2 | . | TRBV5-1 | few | TGCGCCAGCAGCCTGTATCCAGGGGACTATGGCTACACCTTC | CASSLYPGDYGYTF
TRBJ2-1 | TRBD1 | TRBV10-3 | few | TGTGCCATCAGTGAGCAGAGGGACAGCAGTGAGCAGTTCTTC | CAISEQRDSSEQFF
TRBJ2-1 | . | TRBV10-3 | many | TGTGCCATCAGTGACGCCTTGGGGCAGTTCTTC | CAISDALGQFF
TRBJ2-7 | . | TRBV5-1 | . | TGCGCCAGCAGCTCGACGAGACAGATTTCTTCCTACGAGCAGTACTTC | CASSSTRQISSYEQYF
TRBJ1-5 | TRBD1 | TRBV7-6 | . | TGTGCCAGCAGCAAACAAACAGGGGGTAATCAGCCCCAGCATTTT | CASSKQTGGNQPQHF
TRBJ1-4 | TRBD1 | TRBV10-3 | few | TGTGCCATCAGTAAATCCGGGACAGATAATGAAAAACTGTTTTTT | CAISKSGTDNEKLFF